The 3 T cell receptor beta chains below come from one sample, sequenced in a study of shared clonotypes between healthy human individuals. Produced via immunoSEQ multiplex PCR; TCRdb's table is partial and in-frame only. This table holds 300,000 to 400,000 clones, 73% found once. Sequencing used memory CD4+ T cells sorted from blood. This sample's subset: CD45RA-negative fraction. The source of these receptors is a man aged 30 to 45 in good health.

This sequence joins TRBV7-3 and TRBJ2-4; D perhaps matches TRBD2 (5 bases). With 1 base removed from V and 1 base from J, the gap between germline ends came to 8 bases. The V gene's germline CDR1 is SGHTA and CDR2 FQGTGA. The CDR3 is 15 residues long. The CDR3 sequence: CASSLNSGAKNIQYF. CDR3 DNA: TGTGCCAGCAGCTTAAACTCGGGGGCCAAAAACATTCAGTACTTC.

The J gene is TRBJ2-7, the V gene TRBV6-5; D not resolved. Germline assignment: CDR1 MNHEY and CDR2 SVGAGI. This CDR3 is built from 14 residues. Between the trimmed V and J ends, which lost 2 bases and 0 bases, there was a span of 8 bases. The CDR3 nucleotides are TGTGCCAGCAGTTACAATACTTACTCCTACGAGCAGTACTTC. Protein product: CASSYNTYSYEQYF.

The rearrangement joins TRBV2 to TRBJ2-7; D possibly matches TRBD1 or TRBD2 (5 bases each). This CDR3 has 14 residues. V lost 2 bases and J lost 4, with 12 bases in between. Germline CDR1 SNHLY, CDR2 FYNNEI. The CDR3 loop is CASSEQGPSYEQYF. CDR3 nucleotides: TGTGCCAGCAGTGAACAGGGACCTTCTTACGAGCAGTACTTC.